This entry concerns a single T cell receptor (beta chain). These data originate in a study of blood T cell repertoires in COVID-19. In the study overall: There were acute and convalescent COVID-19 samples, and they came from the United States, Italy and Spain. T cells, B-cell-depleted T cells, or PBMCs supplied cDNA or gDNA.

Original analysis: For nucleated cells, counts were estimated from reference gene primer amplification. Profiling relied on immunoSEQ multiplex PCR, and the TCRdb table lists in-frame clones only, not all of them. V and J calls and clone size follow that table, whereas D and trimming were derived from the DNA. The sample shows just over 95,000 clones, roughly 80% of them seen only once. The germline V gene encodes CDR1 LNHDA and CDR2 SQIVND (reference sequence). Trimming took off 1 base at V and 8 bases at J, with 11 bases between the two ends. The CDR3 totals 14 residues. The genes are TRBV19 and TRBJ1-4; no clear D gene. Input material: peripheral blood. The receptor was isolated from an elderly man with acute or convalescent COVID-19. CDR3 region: CASSIGQVHEKLFF. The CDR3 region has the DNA TGTGCCAGTAGTATAGGTCAGGTTCACGAAAAACTGTTTTTT.